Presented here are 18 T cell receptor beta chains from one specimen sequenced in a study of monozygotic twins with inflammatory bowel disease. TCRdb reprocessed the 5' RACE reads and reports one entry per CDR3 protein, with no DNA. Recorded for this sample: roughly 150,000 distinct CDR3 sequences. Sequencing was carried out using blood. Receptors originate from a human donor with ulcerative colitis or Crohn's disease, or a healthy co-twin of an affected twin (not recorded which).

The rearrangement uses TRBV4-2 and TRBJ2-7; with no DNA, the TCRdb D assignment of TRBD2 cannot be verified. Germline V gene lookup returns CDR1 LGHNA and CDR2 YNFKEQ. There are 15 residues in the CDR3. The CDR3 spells CASSQGTAVGYEQYF.

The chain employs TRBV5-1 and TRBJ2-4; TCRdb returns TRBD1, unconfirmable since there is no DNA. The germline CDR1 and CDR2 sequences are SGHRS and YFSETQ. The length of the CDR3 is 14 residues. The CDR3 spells CASSLRQGKVIQYF.

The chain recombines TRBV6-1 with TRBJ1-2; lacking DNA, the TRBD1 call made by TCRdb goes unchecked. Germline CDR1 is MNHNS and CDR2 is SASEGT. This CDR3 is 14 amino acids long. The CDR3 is CASSEVTGGYGYTF.

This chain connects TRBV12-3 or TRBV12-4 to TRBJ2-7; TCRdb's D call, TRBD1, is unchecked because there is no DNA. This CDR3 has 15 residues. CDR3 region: CASSPGQGYLYEQYF.

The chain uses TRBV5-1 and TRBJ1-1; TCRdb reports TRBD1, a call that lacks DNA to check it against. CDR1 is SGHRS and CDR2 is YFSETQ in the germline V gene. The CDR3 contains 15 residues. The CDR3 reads CASSPDRAGNTEAFF. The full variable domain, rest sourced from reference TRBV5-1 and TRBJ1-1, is KAGVTQTPRYLIKTRGQQVTLSCSPISGHRSVSWYQQTPGQGLQFLFEYFSETQRNKGNFPGRFSGRQFSNSRSEMNVSTLELGDSALYLCASSPDRAGNTEAFFGQGTRLTVV.

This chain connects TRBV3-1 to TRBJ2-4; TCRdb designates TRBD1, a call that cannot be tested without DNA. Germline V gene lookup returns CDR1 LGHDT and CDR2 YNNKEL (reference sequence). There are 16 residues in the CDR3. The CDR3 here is CASSQDGGGGKNIQYF.

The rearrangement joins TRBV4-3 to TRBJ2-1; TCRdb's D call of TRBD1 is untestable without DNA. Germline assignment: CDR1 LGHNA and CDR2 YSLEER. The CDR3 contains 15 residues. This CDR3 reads CASSQGTGETNEQFF.

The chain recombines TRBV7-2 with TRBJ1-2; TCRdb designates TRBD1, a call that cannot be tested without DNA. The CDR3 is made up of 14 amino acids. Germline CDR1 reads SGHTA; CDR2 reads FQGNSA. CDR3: CASSPRQGHYGYTF.

This chain's CDR3 is CASSLRGPSFEQYF. This chain links TRBV5-1 with TRBJ2-7; TCRdb's D gene call, TRBD1, goes unchecked for lack of DNA. The CDR3 consists of 14 residues. Germline loops: CDR1 SGHRS, CDR2 YFSETQ.

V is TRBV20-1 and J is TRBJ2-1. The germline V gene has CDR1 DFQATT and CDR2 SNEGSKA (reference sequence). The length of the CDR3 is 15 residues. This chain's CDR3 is CSARALTSSVNEQFF.

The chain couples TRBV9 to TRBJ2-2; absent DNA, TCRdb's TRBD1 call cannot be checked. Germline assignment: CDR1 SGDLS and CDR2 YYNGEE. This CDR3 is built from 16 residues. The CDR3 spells CASTPTGGYNTGELFF.

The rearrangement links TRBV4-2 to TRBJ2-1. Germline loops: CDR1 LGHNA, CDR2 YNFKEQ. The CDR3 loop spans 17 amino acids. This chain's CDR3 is CASSQDLGVWTYNEQFF.

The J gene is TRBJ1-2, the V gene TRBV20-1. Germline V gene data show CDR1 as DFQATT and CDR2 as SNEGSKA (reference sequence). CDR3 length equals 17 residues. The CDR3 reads CSASLPLRATNEHGYTF.

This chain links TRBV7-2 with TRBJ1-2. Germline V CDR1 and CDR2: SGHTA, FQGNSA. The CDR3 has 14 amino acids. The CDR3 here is CASSLAQGPVGYTF.

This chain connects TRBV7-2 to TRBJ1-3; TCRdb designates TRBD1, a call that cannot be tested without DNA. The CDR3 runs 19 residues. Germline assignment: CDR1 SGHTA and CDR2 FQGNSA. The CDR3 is CASSLAPAPGGHSGNTIYF.

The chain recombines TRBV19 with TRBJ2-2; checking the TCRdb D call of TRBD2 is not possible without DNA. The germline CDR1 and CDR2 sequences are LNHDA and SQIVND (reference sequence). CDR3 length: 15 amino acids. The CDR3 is CASSDAGLPTGELFF.

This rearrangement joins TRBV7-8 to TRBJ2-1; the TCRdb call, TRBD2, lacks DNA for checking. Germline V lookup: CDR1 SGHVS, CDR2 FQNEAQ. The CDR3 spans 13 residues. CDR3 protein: CATTRFNHNEQFF.

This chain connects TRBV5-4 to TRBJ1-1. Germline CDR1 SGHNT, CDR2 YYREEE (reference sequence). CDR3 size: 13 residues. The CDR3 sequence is CASSLETHTEAFF.